This TCR beta chain is drawn from a study of cytomegalovirus exposure and HLA in healthy donors. As concerns this clone: Its cognate antigen is unknown.

Sequenced by immunoSEQ multiplex PCR; TCRdb stores in-frame clones only, minus some. The sample yields about 220,000 clones, approximately 88% seen once. Donors were drawn from the approximately 110-subject validation cohort, separate from the approximately 670-subject first cohort. CDR1 is SNHLY, CDR2 FYNNEI, per germline. The J segment lost 8 bases and the V segment lost 11 bases, leaving 14 bases of the junction unmatched. The CDR3 loop spans 13 amino acids. The study's findings and limits: Both high specificity and high sensitivity reportedly marked the classifier's diagnosis of cytomegalovirus status. The dataset shows that most TCR sequences were rare, while some public TCRs occurred in many donors. Among TCR beta chains, those listed as cytomegalovirus-associated numbered approximately 150.

The receptor was derived from a woman between 25 and 40 years old in good health and CMV-seropositive. The genes are TRBV2 and TRBJ2-5, with 7 bases aligning to TRBD1. The material sequenced was PBMCs. The CDR3 sequence: CADRDRGGPTQYF. The CDR3 nucleotides read TGTGCCGACCGGGACCGAGGGGGCCCTACCCAGTACTTC.